The 9 T cell receptor beta chains below all came from one sample that was sequenced in a study of blood T cell repertoires in COVID-19. TCRdb's copy holds only in-frame clones and misses some; the assay was immunoSEQ multiplex PCR. This table has about 81,000 clones, about 71% appearing once. Sequencing was done on a sample of peripheral blood. The receptors come from a woman between 50 and 59 years old with acute or convalescent COVID-19.

This clone was found a few times. The rearrangement uses TRBV2 and TRBJ1-3; 8 nucleotides line up with TRBD1. CDR3 length equals 16 residues. J was trimmed by 0 bases and V by 5 bases; bases with no gene match: 6. The germline V gene encodes CDR1 SNHLY and CDR2 FYNNEI. The CDR3 region has the DNA TGTGCCAGCAGTTTGGGACAGGCCCCCTCTGGAAACACCATATATTTT. Protein sequence: CASSLGQAPSGNTIYF.

The chain carries TRBV5-1 and TRBJ1-1; D gene uncertain. Germline V gene lookup returns CDR1 SGHRS and CDR2 YFSETQ. The CDR3 is made up of 15 amino acids. V lost 4 bases to trimming and J lost 0 bases, with 13 bases between them. The CDR3 is CASSPGRIMNTEAFF. The CDR3, as DNA: TGCGCCAGCAGCCCCGGCAGGATTATGAACACTGAAGCTTTCTTT.

This rearrangement joins TRBV4-3 to TRBJ1-3; 7 nucleotides line up with TRBD1. Germline CDR1 is LGHNA and CDR2 is YSLEER. The V segment lost 0 bases and the J segment 0 bases; nucleotides outside the gene matches: 17. This CDR3 contains 21 residues. This CDR3 is CASSQDGRDRVILPSGNTIYF. The CDR3 DNA reads TGCGCCAGCAGCCAAGATGGGCGTGACAGGGTTATTCTACCCTCTGGAAACACCATATATTTT.

The rearrangement links TRBV2 to TRBJ2-5; tentative D call: TRBD1 (5 bases). The CDR3 extends over 13 amino acids. Looked up from germline, CDR1 is SNHLY and CDR2 is FYNNEI. The germline V and J ends were trimmed by 7 bases and 2 bases, with 11 bases remaining between them. The CDR3 reads CASNSGKQETQYF. CDR3 bases: TGTGCCAGCAATTCAGGGAAACAAGAGACCCAGTACTTC. The full variable domain, rest sourced from reference TRBV2 and TRBJ2-5, is EPEVTQTPSHQVTQMGQEVILRCVPISNHLYFYWYRQILGQKVEFLVSFYNNEISEKSEIFDDQFSVERPDGSNFTLKIRSTKLEDSAMYFCASNSGKQETQYFGPGTRLLVL.

This clone came up a few times. This chain links TRBV5-1 with TRBJ1-2, with 7 bases that match TRBD1. This CDR3 has 14 residues. Germline V lookup: CDR1 SGHRS, CDR2 YFSETQ. Unmatched junction bases numbered 9, after V lost 4 bases and J lost 6 bases. The CDR3 is CASSRETGLDGYTF. The CDR3 region has the DNA TGCGCCAGCAGCCGCGAGACAGGGTTAGATGGCTACACCTTC.

The chain couples TRBV15 to TRBJ2-7; 8 nucleotides align to TRBD2. This CDR3 region has 14 residues. Trimming removed 1 base from V and 5 bases from J; junction bases left unmatched: 4. CDR1 and CDR2 from the germline V gene are LNHNV and YYDKDF (reference sequence). DNA for the CDR3: TGTGCCACCAGCAGAGCCGGGACTAGTAACGAGCAGTACTTC. It translates to CATSRAGTSNEQYF.

This chain joins TRBV3-1 (or the pseudogene TRBV3-2) and TRBJ1-5; the match to TRBD1 covers 9 bases. The germline V gene has CDR1 LGHDT and CDR2 YNNKEL (reference sequence). This CDR3 is 15 amino acids long. V lost 4 bases, J lost 1 base, and 2 bases stayed unmatched. CDR3 sequence: CASSLGQGSNQPQHF. As DNA, the CDR3 is TGTGCCAGCAGCCTCGGACAGGGGAGCAATCAGCCCCAGCATTTT.

The CDR3 DNA is TGTGCCAGCAGCCTTAGTCCTGGTAATTCACCCCTCCACTTT. Protein sequence: CASSLSPGNSPLHF. The chain links TRBV5-6 to TRBJ1-6; D unresolved. This CDR3 is 14 amino acids long. Germline CDR1 SGHDT, CDR2 YYEEEE. V was shortened by 4 bases and J by 6 bases, with 11 bases between the two germline ends.

The rearrangement links TRBV12-3 or TRBV12-4 to TRBJ2-7; perhaps TRBD1 as D (6 bases). The V end was cut by 5 bases, the J end by 5 bases, with 13 bases between. This CDR3 has 13 amino acids. The CDR3 spells CASSQAGTNEQYF. CDR3 bases: TGTGCCAGCAGTCAAGCCGGGACAAACGAGCAGTACTTC.